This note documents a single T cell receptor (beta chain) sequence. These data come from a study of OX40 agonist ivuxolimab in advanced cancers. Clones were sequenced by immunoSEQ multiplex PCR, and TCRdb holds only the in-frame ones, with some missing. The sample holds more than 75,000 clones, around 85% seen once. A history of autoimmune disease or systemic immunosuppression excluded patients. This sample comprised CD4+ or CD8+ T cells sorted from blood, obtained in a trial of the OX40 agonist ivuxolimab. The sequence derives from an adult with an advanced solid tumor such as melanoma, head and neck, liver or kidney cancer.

The CDR3 region is CASSKGAHNSPLHF. The CDR3 coding sequence is TGTGCCAGCAGCAAAGGGGCCCATAATTCACCCCTCCACTTT. V usage is TRBV21-1 and J usage is TRBJ1-6; TRBD1 is taken as the D call from the table, unchecked against the DNA. TRBV21-1 is termed a pseudogene. CDR3 length equals 14 residues.